Listed below are T cell receptor beta chains from one sample, sequenced in a study of cytomegalovirus exposure and HLA in healthy donors. Profiling relied on immunoSEQ multiplex PCR, and the TCRdb table lists in-frame clones only, not all of them. The data show hundreds of thousands of clones, less than 95% seen once. Source material: PBMCs. These receptors all stem from a woman in her thirties in good health and CMV-seronegative. CDR3s include the opening cysteine and the closing phenylalanine or tryptophan. Fields, in order: CDR3 protein, J gene, V gene.

CDR3 protein: CASGSGGANEKLFF
J gene: TRBJ1-4
V gene: TRBV25-1

CDR3 protein: CASSFDPDSLLYGYTF
J gene: TRBJ1-2
V gene: TRBV5-1

CDR3 protein: CASTLGTLETQYF
J gene: TRBJ2-5
V gene: TRBV28

CDR3 protein: CASSPGSASTDTQYF
J gene: TRBJ2-3
V gene: TRBV7-9

CDR3 protein: CASLLRGGNSNQPQHF
J gene: TRBJ1-5
V gene: TRBV19

CDR3 protein: CASSGWVNTGELFF
J gene: TRBJ2-2
V gene: TRBV6-1

CDR3 protein: CASTVDGNEQFF
J gene: TRBJ2-1
V gene: TRBV7-3

CDR3 protein: CACDPGLANTGELFF
J gene: TRBJ2-2
V gene: TRBV30

CDR3 protein: CASSSSGGSSYNEQFF
J gene: TRBJ2-1
V gene: TRBV11-2

CDR3 protein: CASSLGTSGSYEQYF
J gene: TRBJ2-7
V gene: TRBV5-1

CDR3 protein: CASRRGGRNTDTQYF
J gene: TRBJ2-3
V gene: TRBV2

CDR3 protein: CASSSVPGDNEQFF
J gene: TRBJ2-1
V gene: TRBV27

CDR3 protein: CASSDTSRQRDGELFF
J gene: TRBJ2-2
V gene: TRBV5-1

CDR3 protein: CASSQDRGTDTQYF
J gene: TRBJ2-3
V gene: TRBV4-3

CDR3 protein: CASRVLTDSTEAFF
J gene: TRBJ1-1
V gene: TRBV2

CDR3 protein: CASSPLAGAYEQYF
J gene: TRBJ2-7
V gene: TRBV7-2

CDR3 protein: CASSLWQGDEKLFF
J gene: TRBJ1-4
V gene: TRBV27

CDR3 protein: CASSDPTDLGNNEQFF
J gene: TRBJ2-1
V gene: TRBV6-1

CDR3 protein: CASSIGLRIDGYTF
J gene: TRBJ1-2
V gene: TRBV19

CDR3 protein: CASSLQTSGNTDTQYF
J gene: TRBJ2-3
V gene: TRBV18

CDR3 protein: CASSDPTGVSDIQYF
J gene: TRBJ2-4
V gene: TRBV25-1

CDR3 protein: CAWSVKDTQYF
J gene: TRBJ2-3
V gene: TRBV30

CDR3 protein: CASTLQRVGYEQYF
J gene: TRBJ2-7
V gene: TRBV7-2

CDR3 protein: CASKPVTGPLTEAFF
J gene: TRBJ1-1
V gene: TRBV5-1

CDR3 protein: CASSQGRRLAGGEGETQYF
J gene: TRBJ2-5
V gene: TRBV4-2

CDR3 protein: CAWNTQSSYEQYF
J gene: TRBJ2-7
V gene: TRBV30

CDR3 protein: CSVEDWASGETQYF
J gene: TRBJ2-5
V gene: TRBV29-1

CDR3 protein: CSVELSGVPYEQYF
J gene: TRBJ2-7
V gene: TRBV29-1

CDR3 protein: CASSLDRLAGNNEQFF
J gene: TRBJ2-1
V gene: TRBV5-4

CDR3 protein: CAWIPPPSDEQFF
J gene: TRBJ2-1
V gene: TRBV30

CDR3 protein: CASSAGTGGSTYEQYF
J gene: TRBJ2-7
V gene: TRBV19

CDR3 protein: CASSLPPSRELFF
J gene: TRBJ2-2
V gene: TRBV28

CDR3 protein: CASSLTAAYEQYF
J gene: TRBJ2-7
V gene: TRBV5-1

CDR3 protein: CATSRDTSSYNEQFF
J gene: TRBJ2-1
V gene: TRBV15

CDR3 protein: CASSIGVRAGNQPQHF
J gene: TRBJ1-5
V gene: TRBV19

CDR3 protein: CASNPHEQYF
J gene: TRBJ2-7
V gene: TRBV2

CDR3 protein: CASSTGNSLTEAFF
J gene: TRBJ1-1
V gene: TRBV4-1

CDR3 protein: CASSPRHTNTEAFF
J gene: TRBJ1-1
V gene: TRBV4-3

CDR3 protein: CASSEGLAYEQYF
J gene: TRBJ2-7
V gene: TRBV7-3

CDR3 protein: CATSRDLGQNYGYTF
J gene: TRBJ1-2
V gene: TRBV15

CDR3 protein: CASSHPSYEQYF
J gene: TRBJ2-7
V gene: TRBV18

CDR3 protein: CASTQGLEQYF
J gene: TRBJ2-7
V gene: TRBV19